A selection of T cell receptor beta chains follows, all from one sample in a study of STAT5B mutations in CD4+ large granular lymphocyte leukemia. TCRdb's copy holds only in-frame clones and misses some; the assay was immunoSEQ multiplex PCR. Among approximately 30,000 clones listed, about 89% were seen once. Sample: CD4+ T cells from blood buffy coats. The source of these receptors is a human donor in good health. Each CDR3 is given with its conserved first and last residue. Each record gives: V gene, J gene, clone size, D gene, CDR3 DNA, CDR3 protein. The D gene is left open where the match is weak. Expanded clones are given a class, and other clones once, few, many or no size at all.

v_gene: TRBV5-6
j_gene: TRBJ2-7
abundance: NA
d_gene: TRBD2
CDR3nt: TGTGCCAGCAGCTTCGGGACTAGCGAGTACGAGCAGTACTTC
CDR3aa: CASSFGTSEYEQYF

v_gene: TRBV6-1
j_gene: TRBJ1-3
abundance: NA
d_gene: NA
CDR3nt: TGTGCCAGCAGCGGACAGTACTCTGGAAACACCATATATTTT
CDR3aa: CASSGQYSGNTIYF

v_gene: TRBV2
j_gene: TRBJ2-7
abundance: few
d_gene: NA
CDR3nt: TGTGCCAGCAGTGGACAGATTTTCTACGAGCAGTACTTC
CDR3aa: CASSGQIFYEQYF

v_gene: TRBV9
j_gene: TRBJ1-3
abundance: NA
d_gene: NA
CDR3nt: TGTGCCAGCAGCGTGACACAGAGCTCTGGAAACACCATATATTTT
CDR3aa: CASSVTQSSGNTIYF

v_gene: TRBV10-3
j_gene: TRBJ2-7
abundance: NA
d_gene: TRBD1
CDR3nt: TGTGCCATCACCCGGGACAGGAGCTACGAGCAGTACTTC
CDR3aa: CAITRDRSYEQYF

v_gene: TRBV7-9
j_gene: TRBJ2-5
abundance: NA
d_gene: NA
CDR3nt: TGTGCCAGCAGCTTAACTCTTTCTCAAGAGACCCAGTACTTC
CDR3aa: CASSLTLSQETQYF

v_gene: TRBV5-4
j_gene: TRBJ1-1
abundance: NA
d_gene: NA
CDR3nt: TGTGCCAGCAGCTGGAAAGGGACATCTGAAGCTTTCTTT
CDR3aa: CASSWKGTSEAFF

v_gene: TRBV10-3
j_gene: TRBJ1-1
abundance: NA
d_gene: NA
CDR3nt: TGTGCCATCAGTGAGGACAGTTCAGCTTTCTTT
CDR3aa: CAISEDSSAFF

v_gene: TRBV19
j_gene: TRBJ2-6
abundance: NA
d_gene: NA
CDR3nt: TGTGCCAGTAGTACAGGGGCTAAAATCTCTGGGGCCAACGTCCTGACTTTC
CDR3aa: CASSTGAKISGANVLTF

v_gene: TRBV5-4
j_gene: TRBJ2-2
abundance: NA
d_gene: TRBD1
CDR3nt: TGTGCCAGCAGCTTGAGAGGGGGCAACACCGGGGAGCTGTTTTTT
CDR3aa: CASSLRGGNTGELFF

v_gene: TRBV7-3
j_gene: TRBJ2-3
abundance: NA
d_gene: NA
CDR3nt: TGTGCCAGCAGCTTAGCGGGTCTTAGCACAGATACGCAGTATTTT
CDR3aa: CASSLAGLSTDTQYF

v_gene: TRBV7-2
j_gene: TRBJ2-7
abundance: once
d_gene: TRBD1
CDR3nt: TGTGCCAGCAGCCAGGCCGGGACAGGGGTATACGAGCAGTACTTC
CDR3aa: CASSQAGTGVYEQYF

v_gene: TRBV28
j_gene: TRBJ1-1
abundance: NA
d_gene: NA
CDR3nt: TGTGCCAGCAGTTTATCGGGGTGGGAACGAGGCACTGAAGCTTTCTTT
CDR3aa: CASSLSGWERGTEAFF

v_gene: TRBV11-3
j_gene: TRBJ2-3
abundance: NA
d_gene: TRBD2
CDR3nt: TGTGCCAGCAGCTTAGAGACTAGCGGCACAGATACGCAGTATTTT
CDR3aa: CASSLETSGTDTQYF

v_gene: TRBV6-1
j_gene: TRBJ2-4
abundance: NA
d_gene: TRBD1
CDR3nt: TGTGCCAGCAGAGGGACAGGGTACAAAAACATTCAGTACTTC
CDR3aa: CASRGTGYKNIQYF

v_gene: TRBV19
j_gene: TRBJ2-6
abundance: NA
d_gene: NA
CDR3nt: TGTGCCAGTAGTATACAGGGCTCTGGGGCCAACGTCCTGACTTTC
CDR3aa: CASSIQGSGANVLTF

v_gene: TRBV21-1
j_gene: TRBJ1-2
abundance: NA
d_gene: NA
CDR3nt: TGTGCCAGCAGCAGCAGAAACTATGGCTACACCTTC
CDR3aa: CASSSRNYGYTF

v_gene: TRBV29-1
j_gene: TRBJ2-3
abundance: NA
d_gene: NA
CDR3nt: TGCAGCGTTGGGCACCTAAGCACAGATACGCAGTATTTT
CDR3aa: CSVGHLSTDTQYF

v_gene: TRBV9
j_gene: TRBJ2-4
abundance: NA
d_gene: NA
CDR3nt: TGTGCCAGCAGCGTAGGGGGCGCCAAAAACATTCAGTACTTC
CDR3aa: CASSVGGAKNIQYF

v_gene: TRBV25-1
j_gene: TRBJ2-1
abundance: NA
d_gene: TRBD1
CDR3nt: TGTGCCAGCTCTTCTTTCCGGGACAGGGACGGCAATGAGCAGTTCTTC
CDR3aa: CASSSFRDRDGNEQFF

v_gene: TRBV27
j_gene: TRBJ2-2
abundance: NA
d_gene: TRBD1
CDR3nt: TGTGCCAGCACTAGGGGGCAGGGGGACACCGGGGAGCTGTTTTTT
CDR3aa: CASTRGQGDTGELFF

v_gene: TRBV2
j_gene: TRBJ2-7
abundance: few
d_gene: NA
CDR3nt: TGTGCCAGCAGTCGACTTTACTACGAGCAGTACTTC
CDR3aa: CASSRLYYEQYF

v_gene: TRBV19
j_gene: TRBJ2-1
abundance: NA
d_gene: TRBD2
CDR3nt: TGTGCCAGTAGTATAGAAGGGCTAGCGGGAGCCGAGCAGTTCTTC
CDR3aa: CASSIEGLAGAEQFF

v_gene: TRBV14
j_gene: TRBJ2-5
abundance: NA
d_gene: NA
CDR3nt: TGTGCCAGCAGCCCAGTGGGAGTCTCCGGGCCCTACTTC
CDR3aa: CASSPVGVSGPYF

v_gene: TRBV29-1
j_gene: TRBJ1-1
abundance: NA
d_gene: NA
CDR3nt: TGCAGCGCCTCACGGGAGGGGAACACTGAAGCTTTCTTT
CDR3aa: CSASREGNTEAFF

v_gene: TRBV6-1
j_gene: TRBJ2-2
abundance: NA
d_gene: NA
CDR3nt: TGTGCCAGCGTCTTTGGAGGGGAGACCGGGGAGCTGTTTTTT
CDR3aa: CASVFGGETGELFF

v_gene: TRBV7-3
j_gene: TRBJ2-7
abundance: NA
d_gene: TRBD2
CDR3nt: TGTGCCAGCAGCCCCAGCGGGAGTGTCAGCGAGCAGTACTTC
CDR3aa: CASSPSGSVSEQYF

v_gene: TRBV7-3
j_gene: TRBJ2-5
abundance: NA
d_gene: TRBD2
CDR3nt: TGTGCCAGCAGCCCGGGGACTAGCGGAGAGACCCAGTACTTC
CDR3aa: CASSPGTSGETQYF

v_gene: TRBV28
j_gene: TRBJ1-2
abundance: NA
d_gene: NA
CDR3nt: TGTGCCAGCAGTTTCCCGCTTGGCTACACCTTC
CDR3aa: CASSFPLGYTF

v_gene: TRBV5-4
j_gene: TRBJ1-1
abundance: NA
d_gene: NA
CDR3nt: TGTGCCAGCAGCGTGCCGGGCAGGGCGAGCACTGAAGCTTTCTTT
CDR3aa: CASSVPGRASTEAFF

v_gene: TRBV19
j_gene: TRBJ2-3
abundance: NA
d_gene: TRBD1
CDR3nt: TGTGCCAGTAGTATCACGACAGGGCACACAGATACGCAGTATTTT
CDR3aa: CASSITTGHTDTQYF

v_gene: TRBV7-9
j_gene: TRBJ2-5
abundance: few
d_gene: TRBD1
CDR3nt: TGTGCCAGCAGCTATTCACAGGGGGCAGAGACCCAGTACTTC
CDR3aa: CASSYSQGAETQYF

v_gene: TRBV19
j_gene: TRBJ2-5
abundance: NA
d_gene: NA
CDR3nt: TGTGCCAGTAGTATGAACGGGGGGCGTTGGGAGACCCAGTACTTC
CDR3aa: CASSMNGGRWETQYF

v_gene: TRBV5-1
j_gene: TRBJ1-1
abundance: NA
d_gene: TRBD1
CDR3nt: TGCGCCAGCAGCTTGGAGACAGGGAGGAACACTGAAGCTTTCTTT
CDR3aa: CASSLETGRNTEAFF

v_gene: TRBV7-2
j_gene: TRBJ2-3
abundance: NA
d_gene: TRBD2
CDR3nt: TGTGCCAGCAGACCGGGACTAGCGGGAATAGCAGATACGCAGTATTTT
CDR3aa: CASRPGLAGIADTQYF

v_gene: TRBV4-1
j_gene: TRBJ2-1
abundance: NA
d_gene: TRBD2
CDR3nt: TGCGCCAGCAGCCATAGAGGGCGGGAGGCCCACAATGAGCAGTTCTTC
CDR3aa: CASSHRGREAHNEQFF

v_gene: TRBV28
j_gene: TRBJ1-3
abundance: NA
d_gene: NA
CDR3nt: TGTGCCAGCAGACCCCAAAGGGTCGGAAACACCATATATTTT
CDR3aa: CASRPQRVGNTIYF

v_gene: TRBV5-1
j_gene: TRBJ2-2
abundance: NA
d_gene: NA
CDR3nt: TGCGCCAGCAGCTTGGTTGGGGGAGCAACCACCGGGGAGCTGTTTTTT
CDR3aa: CASSLVGGATTGELFF

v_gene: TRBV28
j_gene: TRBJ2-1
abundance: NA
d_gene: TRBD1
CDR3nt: TGTGCCAGCAGTTCCCCTCAGGGGGCTGGATACAATGAGCAGTTCTTC
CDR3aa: CASSSPQGAGYNEQFF

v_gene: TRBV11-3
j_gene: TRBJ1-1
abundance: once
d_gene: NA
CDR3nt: TGTGCCAGCCCTTTAGCGAACACTGAAGCTTTCTTT
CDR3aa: CASPLANTEAFF